Each of the 6 T cell receptor beta chains below was sequenced from the same sample in a study of preoperative IRX-2 immunotherapy in early breast cancer. This table comes from immunoSEQ multiplex PCR, and its TCRdb copy is limited to in-frame clones, with some not included. The table includes around 43,000 clones, roughly 80% detected once. Treatment reported: preoperative locoregional IRX-2 cytokine immunotherapy. The sample in question was tumor tissue, obtained after IRX-2 immunotherapy. The source is a human donor with breast cancer.

The chain recombines TRBV18 with TRBJ2-7, with D perhaps matching TRBD1 (5 bases). Per the germline V gene, CDR1 is KGHSH and CDR2 is LQKENI. The CDR3 loop spans 14 amino acids. Trimming took 6 bases from V and 3 from J, leaving 15 bases between them. The CDR3 DNA is TGTGCCAGCTCCCCGCAAGGACACCTCTACGAGCAGTACTTC. It codes for CASSPQGHLYEQYF.

The chain joins TRBV6-8 to TRBJ1-5; D is ambiguous. CDR1 is MNHGY and CDR2 is SAAAGT in the germline V gene. The CDR3 is made up of 13 amino acids. Trimming removed 5 bases from V and 7 bases from J, with 12 bases in between. CDR3 DNA: TGTGCCAGCAGTGCGGGAAGATCGCAGCCCCAGCATTTT. This encodes CASSAGRSQPQHF.

This clone appeared a few times. This chain's CDR3 is CASSVQGRYNTEAFF. For the CDR3, the DNA is TGTGCCAGTAGTGTACAGGGACGGTACAACACTGAAGCTTTCTTT. The chain joins TRBV19 to TRBJ1-1; possible D gene TRBD1, 6 bases. This CDR3 is 15 amino acids long. Per the germline V gene, CDR1 is LNHDA and CDR2 is SQIVND (reference sequence). The V end was cut by 5 bases, the J end by 2 bases, with 15 bases between.

The chain couples TRBV23-1 to TRBJ2-7; 9 bases are a match to TRBD1. TRBV23-1 qualifies as an ORF whose function is uncertain. The CDR3 runs 15 residues. Losses at the gene ends were 6 bases for V and 3 bases for J; bases not matched to a gene: 9. The CDR3 is CASSPQTGGDYEQYF. CDR3 DNA sequence: TGCGCCAGCAGCCCTCAGACAGGGGGGGACTACGAGCAGTACTTC.

This clone was detected a few times. The CDR3 region has the DNA TGCGCCAGCAGCCCCCGCGAAGGGGCGAAGAACTATGGCTACACCTTC. Its protein product is CASSPREGAKNYGYTF. The V call is TRBV1, the J call TRBJ1-2; the table assigns TRBD1, which was not confirmed against the DNA. TRBV1 is labeled a pseudogene. The length of the CDR3 is 16 residues.

V gene TRBV6-8 combines with J gene TRBJ1-1, with no clear D. V gave up 6 bases and J gave up 4 bases, with 12 bases separating them. From germline, CDR1 is MNHGY and CDR2 SAAAGT. The CDR3 has 13 amino acids. The CDR3 region has the DNA TGTGCCAGCAGCCCGGGGTATGGCACTGAAGCTTTCTTT. Amino acids: CASSPGYGTEAFF.